This TCR beta chain was identified during a study of cytomegalovirus exposure and HLA in healthy donors. Vbeta (60) and Jbeta (13) primers were used in the PCR. This table comes from immunoSEQ multiplex PCR, and its TCRdb copy is limited to in-frame clones, with some not included. The sample has 130,000 or so clones, around 72% seen once. V was trimmed by 0 bases and J by 2 bases, leaving 7 bases between them. The germline V gene encodes CDR1 LNHNV and CDR2 YYDKDF (reference sequence). The CDR3 has 14 residues. Sequencing input: PBMCs. This TCR derives from a man aged 18 to 30 in good health and CMV-seropositive. This chain connects TRBV15 to TRBJ1-2; no clear D gene. The DNA of the CDR3 is TGTGCCACCAGCAGAGATCGAGGCAACTATGGCTACACCTTC. It yields the protein CATSRDRGNYGYTF.